These 8 T cell receptor beta chains came from one sample sequenced in a study of CD8+ T cells in alopecia areata. Treatment indicated: oral pan-JAK inhibitor, 5-10 mg twice daily. Reverse transcribed after extraction, RNA yielded cDNA as the sequencing template. Assay: immunoSEQ multiplex PCR; the TCRdb copy retains only in-frame clones and omits some. The sample holds 210,000 or so clones, more than 60% seen once. The starting material was CD4+ T cells sorted from blood, obtained around week 44, from a patient treated with tofacitinib. Receptors originate from a human donor with alopecia areata.

The chain combines TRBV28 with TRBJ1-1, with D unresolved. The CDR3 has 13 residues. Trimming took 7 bases from V and 0 from J, leaving 9 bases between them. From germline, CDR1 is MDHEN and CDR2 SYDVKM. The chain's CDR3 is CASIHSMNTEAFF. The CDR3 DNA reads TGTGCCAGCATACACTCGATGAACACTGAAGCTTTCTTT.

The rearrangement joins TRBV29-1 to TRBJ2-2, with D perhaps TRBD2 (5 bases). V dropped 7 bases and J dropped 3 bases, with 9 bases sitting between them. CDR3 size: 12 residues. Germline values: CDR1 SQVTM, CDR2 ANQGSEA. CDR3 nucleotide sequence: TGCAGCGCTTTGAGGGACACCGGGGAGCTGTTTTTT. Protein product: CSALRDTGELFF.

This chain joins TRBV5-4 and TRBJ2-7, with a possible D match to TRBD2 (7 bases). Germline loops: CDR1 SGHNT, CDR2 YYREEE (reference sequence). This CDR3 contains 16 residues. Trimming removed 0 bases from V and 1 base from J, with 14 bases in between. In DNA form, the CDR3 reads TGTGCCAGCAGCTTGGACCGGGGGGCCGGATCCTACGAGCAGTACTTC. Its protein product is CASSLDRGAGSYEQYF.

The V and J genes are TRBV19 and TRBJ1-5, with a possible D match to TRBD1 (5 bases). Germline loops: CDR1 LNHDA, CDR2 SQIVND (reference sequence). The CDR3 contains 14 residues. Trimming removed 6 bases at V and 11 bases at J, with 20 bases between. The CDR3 reads CASRPTGTDLTQHF. The CDR3 DNA reads as TGTGCCAGTAGGCCTACCGGGACCGATCTGACCCAGCATTTT.

The chain is built from TRBV7-7 and TRBJ2-1, with TRBD1 identical over 7 bases. CDR3 length: 15 residues. V shed 1 base and J 5 bases; nucleotides not matched to a gene: 5. CDR1 is SSHAT and CDR2 is FNYEAQ in the germline V gene (reference sequence). The CDR3 sequence: CASSLGQGVHNEQFF. The DNA for the CDR3 is TGTGCCAGCAGCTTAGGACAGGGAGTCCACAATGAGCAGTTCTTC.

The table lists this clone with a few counts. DNA of the CDR3: TGCGCCAGCAGACCCGGGACAGGGTCTCCGGGGGGCGAGCAGTACTTC. The encoded protein is CASRPGTGSPGGEQYF. The chain recombines TRBV5-1 with TRBJ2-7; TRBD1 agrees at 9 bases. The J segment lost 6 bases and the V segment lost 5 bases, leaving 15 bases of the junction unmatched. CDR3 size: 16 residues. CDR1 is SGHRS and CDR2 is YFSETQ in the germline V gene.

This rearrangement joins TRBV15 to TRBJ2-7; 8 bases are a match to TRBD1. Trimming at V came to 4 bases and at J to 9 bases, leaving 8 bases not matched to a gene. This CDR3 is 13 amino acids long. Germline CDR1 is LNHNV and CDR2 is YYDKDF (reference sequence). The CDR3: CATSTRGLGTQYF. In DNA form, the CDR3 reads TGTGCCACCAGCACCAGGGGGCTTGGGACGCAGTACTTC.

V is TRBV29-1 and J is TRBJ2-6; D gene ambiguous. From germline, CDR1 is SQVTM and CDR2 ANQGSEA. Trimming pared 4 bases from V and 3 bases from J, leaving 13 bases between. The CDR3 spans 15 residues. This chain's CDR3 is CSVADRLGGANVLTF. CDR3 nucleotides: TGCAGCGTTGCCGACCGTTTGGGTGGGGCCAACGTCCTGACTTTC.